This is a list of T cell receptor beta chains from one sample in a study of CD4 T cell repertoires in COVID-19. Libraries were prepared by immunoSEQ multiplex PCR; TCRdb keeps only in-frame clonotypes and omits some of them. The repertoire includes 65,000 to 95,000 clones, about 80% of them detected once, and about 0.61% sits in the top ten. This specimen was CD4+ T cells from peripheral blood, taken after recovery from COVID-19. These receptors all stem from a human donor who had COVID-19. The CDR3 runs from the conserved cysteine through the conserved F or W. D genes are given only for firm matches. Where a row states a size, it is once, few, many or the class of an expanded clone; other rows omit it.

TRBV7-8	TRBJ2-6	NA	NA	TGTGCCAGCAGCTTGAGGGGCTCTGGGGCCAACGTCCTGACTTTC	CASSLRGSGANVLTF
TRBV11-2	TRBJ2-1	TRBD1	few	TGTGCCAGCAGCTCAAACAGGGGATGGAATGAGCAGTTCTTC	CASSSNRGWNEQFF
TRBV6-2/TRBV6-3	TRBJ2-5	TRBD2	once	TGTGCCAGCAGTTACTCGAGACTAGCGGGAGCCCCCCAAGAGACCCAGTACTTC	CASSYSRLAGAPQETQYF
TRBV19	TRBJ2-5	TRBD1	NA	TGTGCCAGTAGTTTAACCGGGACAGGGAAAGAGACCCAGTACTTC	CASSLTGTGKETQYF
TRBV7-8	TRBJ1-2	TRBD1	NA	TGTGCCAGCAGCTTATTCGGTACAGGGGGCGATGGCTACACCTTC	CASSLFGTGGDGYTF
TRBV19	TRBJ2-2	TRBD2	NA	TGTGCCAGTCGCGGCGGGCTAGCGGGGGGCGGGGAGCTGTTTTTT	CASRGGLAGGGELFF
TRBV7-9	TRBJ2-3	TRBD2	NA	TGTGCCAGCAGTTCCGGACTAGCGGGAGCAGATACGCAGTATTTT	CASSSGLAGADTQYF
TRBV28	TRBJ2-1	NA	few	TGTGCCAGCAGTTTATTAGGTACTAATCACGTTGAGCAGTTCTTC	CASSLLGTNHVEQFF
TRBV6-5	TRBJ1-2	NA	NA	TGTGCCAGCAGTCCGACTGGATATGGCTACACCTTC	CASSPTGYGYTF
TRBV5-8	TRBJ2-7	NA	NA	TGTGCCAGCAGCTTGGAAACCTCCTACGAGCAGTACTTC	CASSLETSYEQYF
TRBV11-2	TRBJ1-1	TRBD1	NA	TGTGCCAGCAGCTCAGTGACAGGGGGAGGGACTGAAGCTTTCTTT	CASSSVTGGGTEAFF
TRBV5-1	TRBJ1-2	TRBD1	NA	TGCGCCAGCAGCTACGACGGACAGGGGTCAGGCTACACCTTC	CASSYDGQGSGYTF
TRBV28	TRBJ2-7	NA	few	TGTGCCAGCACCCCTTCGACACGCAGCCCCTACGAGCAGTACTTC	CASTPSTRSPYEQYF
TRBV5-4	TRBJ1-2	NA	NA	TGTGCCAGCAGCCCGGAGGCAGGATCTAACTATGGCTACACCTTC	CASSPEAGSNYGYTF
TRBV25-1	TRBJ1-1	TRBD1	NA	TGTGCCAGCAGGGGACAGGGGTATACTGAAGCTTTCTTT	CASRGQGYTEAFF
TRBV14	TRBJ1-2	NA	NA	TGTGCCAGCAGCCCCGCCGGGGCCCGGTCTAACTATGGCTACACCTTC	CASSPAGARSNYGYTF
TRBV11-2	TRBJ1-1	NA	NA	TGTGCCAGCAGCTTGACAGTCCCTAAACCCGAGGCTTTCTTT	CASSLTVPKPEAFF
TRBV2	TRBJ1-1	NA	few	TGTGCCAGCAGTGGGTTGAGGGGCACTGAAGCTTTCTTT	CASSGLRGTEAFF
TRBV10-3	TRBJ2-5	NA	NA	TGTGCCATCAGTGAGTCCGGGGCGTCACAAGAGACCCAGTACTTC	CAISESGASQETQYF
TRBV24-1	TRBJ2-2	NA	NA	TGTGCCACCAGTGGGGAGGTCGGGGAGCTGTTTTTT	CATSGEVGELFF
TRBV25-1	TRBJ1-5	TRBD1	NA	TGTGCCAGCAGTGATGGGCCGGGACAGCTCAATCAGCCCCAGCATTTT	CASSDGPGQLNQPQHF
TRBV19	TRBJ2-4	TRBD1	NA	TGTGGCACCCGGACAGGGGGGACGAACATTCAGTACTTC	CGTRTGGTNIQYF
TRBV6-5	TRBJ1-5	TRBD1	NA	TGTGCCAGCAGTACCGGACAGGGGGCTCAGCCCCAGCATTTT	CASSTGQGAQPQHF
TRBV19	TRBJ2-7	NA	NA	TGTGCCAGTAGTATAGCGACCGCTGCTAGCTACGAGCAGTACTTC	CASSIATAASYEQYF
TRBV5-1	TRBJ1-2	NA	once	TGCGCCAGCAGCTTGGAGGTAGTGGCTGGCAGCTATGGCTACACCTTC	CASSLEVVAGSYGYTF
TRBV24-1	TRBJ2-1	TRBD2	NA	TGTGCCACCAGTGACTCCGGACTAGCGGGTATCTCCTACAATGAGCAGTTCTTC	CATSDSGLAGISYNEQFF
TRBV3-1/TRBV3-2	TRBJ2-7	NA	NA	TGTGCCAGCAGCCAAGCCGGAACCACCTACGAGCAGTACTTC	CASSQAGTTYEQYF
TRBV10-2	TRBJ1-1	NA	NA	TGCGCCAGCAAATCCGGGGAGGAGGTCACTGAAGCTTTCTTT	CASKSGEEVTEAFF
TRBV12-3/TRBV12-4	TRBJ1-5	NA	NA	TGTGCCAGCAGTCTAAACGATCAGCCCCAGCATTTT	CASSLNDQPQHF
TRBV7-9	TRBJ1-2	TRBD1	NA	TGTGCCAGCAGAAGAACCGGGACAGGGGGAATTGCTGGCTACACCTTC	CASRRTGTGGIAGYTF
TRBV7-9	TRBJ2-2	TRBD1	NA	TGTGCCAGCAACAGGGACAGGGCGAACACCGGGGAGCTGTTTTTT	CASNRDRANTGELFF
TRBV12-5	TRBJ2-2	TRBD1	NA	TGTGCTAGTGGTTTGCGGGGTGGGCAGACAGGGATTGGCACCGGGGAGCTGTTTTTT	CASGLRGGQTGIGTGELFF
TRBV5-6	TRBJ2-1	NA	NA	TGTGCCAGTCACGAGAGGGTGTTCGATGAGCAGTTCTTC	CASHERVFDEQFF
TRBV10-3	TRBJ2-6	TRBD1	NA	TGTGCCATCAGAGGGGGACAGATACGCTCTGGGGCCAACGTCCTGACTTTC	CAIRGGQIRSGANVLTF
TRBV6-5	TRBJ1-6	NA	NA	TGTGCCAGCAAAGGCCCGAATTCACCCCTCCACTTT	CASKGPNSPLHF
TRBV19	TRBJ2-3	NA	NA	TGTGCCAGTAGAGGGGGGTCTAGCGTGGATACGCAGTATTTT	CASRGGSSVDTQYF
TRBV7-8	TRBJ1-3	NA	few	TGTGCCAGCGGGAGCTCTGGAAACACCATATATTTT	CASGSSGNTIYF
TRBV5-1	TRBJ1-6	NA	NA	TGCGCCAGCAGCTTGGTCGGGGAGAATTCACCCCTCCACTTT	CASSLVGENSPLHF
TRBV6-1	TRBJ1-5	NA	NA	TGTGCCAGCAGTGAATTTAGGGTCCCCAATCAGCCCCAGCATTTT	CASSEFRVPNQPQHF
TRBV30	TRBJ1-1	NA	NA	TGTGCCTGGAGTAAACAGGGGAACACTGAAGCTTTCTTT	CAWSKQGNTEAFF
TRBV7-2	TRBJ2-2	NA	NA	TGTGCCAGCAGCACACGACTAGGTCAGGTCGGGGAGCTGTTTTTT	CASSTRLGQVGELFF
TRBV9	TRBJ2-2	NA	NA	TGTGCCAGCAGCCGCACGGGAGATCGAGTGGCCGGGGAGCTGTTTTTT	CASSRTGDRVAGELFF
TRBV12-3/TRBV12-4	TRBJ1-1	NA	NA	TGTGCCAGCAGGTCCTCAGGTGGACGGCGAGCTTTCTTT	CASRSSGGRRAFF
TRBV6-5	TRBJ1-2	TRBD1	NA	TGTGCCAGCAGTTCCTCGACAGGGAACAACTATGGCTACACCTTC	CASSSSTGNNYGYTF
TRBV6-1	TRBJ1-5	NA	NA	TGTGCCAGCAGTGAATTTTCAGCGGGGAGGCTTAATCAGCCCCAGCATTTT	CASSEFSAGRLNQPQHF
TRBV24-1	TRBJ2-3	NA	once	TGTGCCACGGCGGAGGGAACCCGCACAGATACGCAGTATTTT	CATAEGTRTDTQYF
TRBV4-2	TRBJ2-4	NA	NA	TGTGCCAGCAGCCAGGGGATGACAGTTACTATTCAGTACTTC	CASSQGMTVTIQYF
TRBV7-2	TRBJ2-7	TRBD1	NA	TGTGCCAGCAGCTTAACAGGGGGGCCCTCCTACGAGCAGTACTTC	CASSLTGGPSYEQYF
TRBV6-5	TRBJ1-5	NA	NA	TGTGCCAGCAGCACGGACAGAGCCGGGCAGCAGCCCCAGCATTTT	CASSTDRAGQQPQHF
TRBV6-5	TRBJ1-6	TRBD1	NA	TGTGCCGCGCGGGCGGACAGGGGGAATAATTCACCCCTCCACTTT	CAARADRGNNSPLHF
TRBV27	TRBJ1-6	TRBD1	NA	TGTGCCAGCAGGCCACAGGGGTCGATTTATAATTCACCCCTCCACTTT	CASRPQGSIYNSPLHF
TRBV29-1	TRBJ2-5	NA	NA	TGCAGCGTTGTTAGGGACACAGAGACCCAGTACTTC	CSVVRDTETQYF
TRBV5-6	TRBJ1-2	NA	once	TGTGCCAGCAGCTTAGTCCGACGGCAAGATGGCTACACCTTC	CASSLVRRQDGYTF
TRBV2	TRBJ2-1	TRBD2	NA	TGTGCCAGCAGCGCGAGGGCGAGCGGGGGAACAAGCTCCTACAATGAGCAGTTCTTC	CASSARASGGTSSYNEQFF
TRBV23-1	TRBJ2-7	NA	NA	TGCGCCAGCCCCAGTGTGCAGGCCAATTCCTACGAGCAGTACTTC	CASPSVQANSYEQYF
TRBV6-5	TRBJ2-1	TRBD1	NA	TGTGCCAGCAGAGGGGGCCAGGGTGAGCAGTTCTTC	CASRGGQGEQFF
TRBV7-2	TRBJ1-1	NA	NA	TGTGCCAGCCTTCAGGGCAGCTTCCTAATGAACACTGAAGCTTTCTTT	CASLQGSFLMNTEAFF